The 32 T cell receptor beta chains below come from one sample, sequenced in a study of human T cells and chemical hapten exposure. The time point was: patch test 1, 2 weeks after DPC sensitization. Treatment specified: therapeutic diphenylcyclopropenone sensitization with weekly scalp DPC. TCRdb itself ran the RACE reads through MiXCR, one entry per CDR3 protein. The sample yields some 340,000 distinct CDR3 sequences, around 7% seen once. Sample: whole blood, taken in connection with sensitization to the hapten diphenylcyclopropenone (DPC). The receptor set was obtained from a woman aged 18 to 35 with alopecia areata. Some clones in this sample may be carry-over from other donors' samples.

This clonotype has just a few counts. V is TRBV5-1 and J is TRBJ2-1; D gene uncertain. Germline lookup yields CDR1 SGHRS and CDR2 YFSETQ. The CDR3 runs to 14 residues. With 0 bases removed from V and 4 bases from J, the gap between germline ends came to 8 bases. The chain's CDR3 is CASSLGGEYNEQFF. The CDR3, as DNA: TGCGCCAGCAGCTTGGGAGGAGAGTACAATGAGCAGTTCTTC. The full variable domain, completed using reference TRBV5-1 and TRBJ2-1, is KAGVTQTPRYLIKTRGQQVTLSCSPISGHRSVSWYQQTPGQGLQFLFEYFSETQRNKGNFPGRFSGRQFSNSRSEMNVSTLELGDSALYLCASSLGGEYNEQFFGPGTRLTVL.

This clonotype was picked up many times. CDR3 sequence: CASSYALGATGNTIYF. CDR3 DNA: TGTGCCAGCAGTTATGCTTTGGGGGCGACTGGAAACACCATATATTTT. The chain is built from TRBV6-5 and TRBJ1-3; tentatively, D is TRBD1 (6 bases). V was cut by 3 bases and J by 2 bases, with 14 bases left in between. CDR1 and CDR2 (germline): MNHEY, SVGAGI. The CDR3 spans 16 residues.

This clonotype has a count of ten or more. The chain employs TRBV7-3 and TRBJ2-2, with 7 nucleotides matching TRBD1. The trim removed 2 bases at V and 5 bases at J, leaving 5 bases unmatched. Germline assignment: CDR1 SGHTA and CDR2 FQGTGA. The CDR3 runs 15 residues. CDR3 sequence reads: CASSLDGTETGELFF. In nucleotides, the CDR3 is TGTGCCAGCAGCTTAGATGGGACAGAAACCGGGGAGCTGTTTTTT. Full variable domain (rest looked up from reference TRBV7-3 and TRBJ2-2): GAGVSQTPSNKVTEKGKYVELRCDPISGHTALYWYRQSLGQGPEFLIYFQGTGAADDSGLPNDRFFAVRPEGSVSTLKIQRTERGDSAVYLCASSLDGTETGELFFGEGSRLTVL.

This clonotype was detected ten times or more. The chain has TRBV7-9 and TRBJ2-3; D might be TRBD1 (6 bases). V lost 2 bases and J 4 bases, leaving 7 bases between the germline ends. Germline CDR1 SEHNR, CDR2 FQNEAQ (reference sequence). The CDR3 contains 13 residues. The CDR3: CASSLPGADTQYF. In DNA form, the CDR3 reads TGTGCCAGCAGCTTACCAGGGGCAGATACGCAGTATTTT.

In this sample, this clonotype turned up many times. J is TRBJ2-5 and V is TRBV6-2 or TRBV6-3; 7 positions match TRBD2. This CDR3 region has 17 residues. Germline assignment: CDR1 MNHEY and CDR2 SVGEGT. Losses at the gene ends were 2 bases for V and 2 bases for J; bases not matched to a gene: 11. CDR3 in amino acids: CASSYAFARGRQETQYF. DNA of the CDR3: TGTGCCAGCAGTTACGCCTTTGCGCGGGGGAGACAAGAGACCCAGTACTTC.

This clonotype showed up just a few times. V is TRBV5-1 and J is TRBJ2-3; TRBD1 aligns across 7 bases. V lost 3 bases, J lost 0 bases, and 4 bases stayed unmatched. The germline V gene has CDR1 SGHRS and CDR2 YFSETQ. The CDR3 covers 15 residues. Here the CDR3 DNA reads TGCGCCAGCAGCTGGACAGGCTTGAGCACAGATACGCAGTATTTT. This sequence encodes CASSWTGLSTDTQYF.

This clonotype was seen many times. The chain employs TRBV20-1 and TRBJ2-3; perhaps D is TRBD1 or TRBD2 (5 bases each). The germline V gene has CDR1 DFQATT and CDR2 SNEGSKA (reference sequence). The CDR3 length is 12 residues. Here the CDR3 DNA reads TGCGGGACCCGACGAGTCTCAGATACGCAGTATTTT. It translates to CGTRRVSDTQYF.

The CDR3 nucleotides read TGTGCTTTTCGAGGGTCCGCAGATACGCAGTATTTT. Translated, it gives CAFRGSADTQYF. The chain recombines TRBV21-1 with TRBJ2-3; TRBD2, the D gene given by the table, was not confirmed from the DNA. TRBV21-1 represents a pseudogene. This CDR3 spans 12 amino acids.

The genes are TRBV7-9 and TRBJ1-1, with 7 bases aligning to TRBD1. J was trimmed by 4 bases and V by 4 bases; bases with no gene match: 9. Germline lookup yields CDR1 SEHNR and CDR2 FQNEAQ (reference sequence). CDR3 length: 15 residues. The CDR3 sequence is CASSYRGTVGTEAFF. CDR3 nucleotides: TGTGCCAGCAGCTATAGAGGGACAGTTGGCACTGAAGCTTTCTTT. Based on the CDR3 plus reference TRBV7-9 and TRBJ1-1, the full variable domain is DTGVSQNPRHKITKRGQNVTFRCDPISEHNRLYWYRQTLGQGPEFLTYFQNEAQLEKSRLLSDRFSAERPKGSFSTLEIQRTEQGDSAMYLCASSYRGTVGTEAFFGQGTRLTVV.

The rearrangement uses TRBV2 and TRBJ1-1, with 9 bases lining up with TRBD1. This CDR3 comprises 15 residues. Unmatched junction bases numbered 8, after V lost 5 bases and J lost 4 bases. Germline CDR1 reads SNHLY; CDR2 reads FYNNEI. The CDR3, as DNA: TGTGCCAGCAGTACCACAGGGGGCGGGCTCACTGAAGCTTTCTTT. Translating gives CASSTTGGGLTEAFF.

J is TRBJ1-5 and V is TRBV2; D ambiguous. Trimming removed 4 bases from V and 6 bases from J, with 13 bases in between. CDR3 size: 14 residues. CDR1 and CDR2 (germline): SNHLY, FYNNEI. CDR3 region: CASSAASVGQPQHF. DNA of the CDR3: TGTGCCAGCAGTGCGGCCAGCGTGGGTCAGCCCCAGCATTTT.

This clonotype was counted ten times or more. This sequence joins TRBV11-2 and TRBJ2-3, with a possible D match to TRBD2 (5 bases). The CDR3 totals 14 residues. V was cut by 5 bases and J by 4 bases, with 13 bases left in between. Germline CDR1 is SGHAT and CDR2 is FQNNGV. The CDR3 here is CASSTRPGSDTQYF. In DNA, the CDR3 is TGTGCCAGCAGCACCCGACCGGGATCAGATACGCAGTATTTT.

This clonotype has only a few counts. The chain couples TRBV7-2 to TRBJ1-3, with D unclear. Trimming stripped 1 base from V and 0 bases from J, with 10 bases between. The germline gives CDR1 SGHTA, CDR2 FQGNSA. The CDR3 length is 16 residues. For the CDR3, the DNA is TGTGCCAGCAGCTTAGTCGCAAGAAACTCTGGAAACACCATATATTTT. The encoded protein is CASSLVARNSGNTIYF.

This clonotype was picked up a small number of times. V and J are TRBV28 and TRBJ2-5, with 8 bases lining up with TRBD1. The V and J ends lost 5 bases and 5 bases, in that order; junction bases with no gene match: 10. The germline V gene has CDR1 MDHEN and CDR2 SYDVKM. The CDR3 contains 15 residues. The CDR3 reads CASSLGTGSHETQYF. In nucleotides, the CDR3 is TGTGCCAGCAGTCTAGGGACAGGATCTCACGAGACCCAGTACTTC.

This clonotype showed up just a few times. J is TRBJ1-2 and V is TRBV5-1, with 9 nucleotides matching TRBD1. The CDR3 is 16 residues long. Germline CDR1 reads SGHRS; CDR2 reads YFSETQ. V lost 0 bases to trimming and J lost 1 base; unmatched junction nucleotides: 4. CDR3 in amino acids: CASSLARQGDNYGYTF. DNA of the CDR3: TGCGCCAGCAGCTTGGCCAGACAGGGGGATAACTATGGCTACACCTTC.

This clonotype was seen more than once but under ten times. The V and J genes are TRBV18 and TRBJ1-1, with D perhaps matching TRBD1 (5 bases). CDR1 and CDR2 from the germline V gene are KGHSH and LQKENI. The V and J ends lost 1 base and 6 bases respectively, with 6 bases between them. CDR3 length: 12 residues. The CDR3 sequence: CASSPQGPEAFF. CDR3 DNA: TGTGCCAGCTCACCACAGGGGCCTGAAGCTTTCTTT. Full variable domain (remainder filled in from reference TRBV18 and TRBJ1-1): NAGVMQNPRHLVRRRGQEARLRCSPMKGHSHVYWYRQLPEEGLKFMVYLQKENIIDESGMPKERFSAEFPKEGPSILRIQQVVRGDSAAYFCASSPQGPEAFFGQGTRLTVV.

This clonotype was seen many times. The chain uses TRBV20-1 and TRBJ1-6; a possible D gene is TRBD1 (5 bases). The ends were cut back, 5 bases at V and 4 bases at J, with 18 bases in the middle. The germline V gene encodes CDR1 DFQATT and CDR2 SNEGSKA (reference sequence). The CDR3 is 16 residues long. CDR3 bases: TGCAGTGCTCCAAAGATTTCCAGGGTGTATAATTCACCCCTCCACTTT. Protein sequence: CSAPKISRVYNSPLHF.

In this sample, this clonotype turned up a few times. The rearrangement links TRBV7-2 to TRBJ2-5; maybe TRBD2 (5 bases). Trimming left V 3 bases short and J 9 bases short, with 14 bases between. CDR3 length: 13 residues. Per germline, CDR1 SGHTA and CDR2 FQGNSA. The CDR3 sequence: CASSFIQLGAQYF. CDR3 sequence (DNA): TGTGCCAGCAGCTTTATCCAGCTCGGGGCCCAGTACTTC.

This clonotype was counted many times. The CDR3 DNA sequence: TGCGCCAGCAGCCTAAGGGTACAGGGGGCTGCGAACACTGAAGCTTTCTTT. It encodes CASSLRVQGAANTEAFF. The chain links TRBV4-1 to TRBJ1-1; 9 positions agree with TRBD1. The germline gives CDR1 MGHRA, CDR2 YSYEKL. This CDR3 is 17 amino acids long. With V trimmed by 4 bases and J by 1 base, 10 bases remained unmatched.

This clonotype has only a few counts. V is TRBV7-9 and J is TRBJ1-4; no reliable D call. Trimming pared 5 bases from V and 2 bases from J, leaving 18 bases between. In germline, CDR1 is SEHNR, CDR2 FQNEAQ (reference sequence). This CDR3 contains 17 residues. Here the CDR3 reads CASSTGSGRPTNEKLFF. The CDR3 DNA sequence: TGTGCCAGCAGCACCGGGTCGGGCCGCCCCACTAATGAAAAACTGTTTTTT.

The table lists this clonotype with a few counts. The J gene is TRBJ2-1, the V gene TRBV27, with D perhaps matching TRBD1 (5 bases). The CDR3 loop spans 16 amino acids. V was clipped by 5 bases and J by 5 bases, with 19 bases between them. The germline gives CDR1 MNHEY, CDR2 SMNVEV (reference sequence). The CDR3 spells CASSPYSPMGHNEQFF. DNA for the CDR3: TGTGCCAGCAGTCCCTACTCCCCGATGGGGCACAATGAGCAGTTCTTC.

This clonotype was picked up a small number of times. The genes are TRBV14 and TRBJ2-3, with TRBD2 matching 11 bases. Germline CDR1 SGHDN, CDR2 FVKESK. This CDR3 is built from 16 residues. Unmatched junction bases numbered 5, after V lost 1 base and J lost 5 bases. CDR3 loop: CASSQGSGGARDTQYF. CDR3 in DNA: TGTGCCAGCAGCCAAGGTAGCGGGGGGGCCAGAGATACGCAGTATTTT.

This clonotype showed up just a few times. The chain has TRBV7-9 and TRBJ1-4; no firm D call. CDR1 and CDR2 (germline): SEHNR, FQNEAQ (reference sequence). The length of the CDR3 is 15 residues. Trimming shortened V by 0 bases and J by 8 bases, and 13 bases separated the two germline ends. CDR3 nucleotides: TGTGCCAGCAGCTTAGCTCGGTGGCAAGTCGAAAAACTGTTTTTT. Its protein is CASSLARWQVEKLFF.

Many counts were recorded for this clonotype. This chain connects TRBV7-2 to TRBJ2-7, with a tentative D call TRBD2 (7 bases). V dropped 1 base and J dropped 4 bases, with 17 bases sitting between them. The germline gives CDR1 SGHTA, CDR2 FQGNSA. The CDR3 has 16 amino acids. CDR3 sequence reads: CASSLVRGGVGYEQYF. Here the CDR3 DNA reads TGTGCCAGCAGCTTAGTGCGCGGGGGCGTCGGGTACGAGCAGTACTTC.

This clonotype showed up many times. V gene TRBV9 combines with J gene TRBJ2-3; D perhaps matches TRBD1 (6 bases). Germline V gene lookup returns CDR1 SGDLS and CDR2 YYNGEE. The CDR3 runs to 16 residues. V was clipped by 0 bases and J by 4 bases, with 15 bases between them. CDR3 sequence (DNA): TGTGCCAGCAGCGTAGGTAGACAGGATGGTTCAGATACGCAGTATTTT. Translated, it gives CASSVGRQDGSDTQYF.

This clonotype was detected many times. This chain joins TRBV5-5 and TRBJ1-1; D perhaps matches TRBD1 (5 bases). This CDR3 spans 15 amino acids. In germline, CDR1 is SGHKS, CDR2 YYEKEE (reference sequence). The germline V and J ends were trimmed by 0 bases and 4 bases, with 13 bases remaining between them. This CDR3 is CASSLGQGARTEAFF. In DNA, the CDR3 is TGTGCCAGCAGCTTGGGGCAAGGGGCCCGCACTGAAGCTTTCTTT.

This sequence joins TRBV4-2 and TRBJ1-6, with D hard to call. Germline assignment: CDR1 LGHNA and CDR2 YNFKEQ. The V end lost 4 bases, the J end lost 8 bases, and 9 bases lay between the germline ends. The CDR3 extends over 13 amino acids. Here the CDR3 reads CASSPLTDSPLHF. The CDR3 bases are TGTGCCAGCAGCCCCCTTACTGATTCACCCCTCCACTTT.

This clonotype was recorded at least ten times. The junction does not match germline at one end; this may be a read error. V usage is TRBV7-7 and J usage is TRBJ2-1; TRBD1 or TRBD2 may be the D gene (6 bases each). Germline-derived CDR1 and CDR2 are SSHAT and FNYEAQ (reference sequence). The length of the CDR3 is 13 residues. As DNA, the CDR3 is TGTGCTAGCAGCTTCGGGGGCGGGGATGAGCAGTTCTTC. Protein sequence: CASSFGGGDEQFF.

This chain joins TRBV6-2 or TRBV6-3 and TRBJ1-5; D is ambiguous. Trimming pared 8 bases from V and 2 bases from J, leaving 13 bases between. CDR1 and CDR2 from the germline V gene are MNHEY and SVGEGT. The CDR3 covers 14 residues. CDR3 sequence (DNA): TGTGCCAGCCGTAGACTTGACGGCAATCAGCCCCAGCATTTT. As protein: CASRRLDGNQPQHF.

In this sample, this clonotype turned up many times. This CDR3 reads CASSLLAGGYEQYF. The CDR3 nucleotides are TGTGCCAGCAGTTTACTAGCGGGGGGATACGAGCAGTACTTC. The V gene is TRBV28, the J gene TRBJ2-7, with 11 bases identical to TRBD2. Germline-derived CDR1 and CDR2 are MDHEN and SYDVKM. The CDR3 is made up of 14 amino acids. Trimming at V came to 2 bases and at J to 4 bases, leaving 1 base not matched to a gene.

This chain joins TRBV19 and TRBJ1-4; possibly TRBD1 for D (5 bases). Germline V CDR1 and CDR2: LNHDA, SQIVND (reference sequence). This CDR3 region has 14 residues. V dropped 7 bases and J dropped 6 bases, with 15 bases sitting between them. The CDR3 loop reads CASTRGQGDEKLFF. CDR3 bases: TGTGCCAGTACCCGCGGCCAGGGAGATGAAAAACTGTTTTTT.

This sequence joins TRBV5-1 and TRBJ1-1; 11 nucleotides match TRBD1. This CDR3 has 17 residues. Per the germline V gene, CDR1 is SGHRS and CDR2 is YFSETQ. Unmatched junction bases numbered 16, after V lost 7 bases and J lost 5 bases. This CDR3 reads CASGNPGQGVLGTEAFF. CDR3 nucleotides: TGCGCCAGCGGGAACCCGGGACAGGGGGTCCTGGGAACTGAAGCTTTCTTT.